Listed below are T cell receptor beta chains from one sample, sequenced in a study of blood T cell repertoires in COVID-19. Libraries were prepared by immunoSEQ multiplex PCR; TCRdb keeps only in-frame clonotypes and omits some of them. The repertoire holds 200,000 to 250,000 clones, around 83% seen once, with approximately 1.3% in the top ten. The sequencing sample was made of PBMCs or T cells enriched from blood (not recorded which). These receptors were taken from a woman aged 40 to 50 with acute COVID-19. CDR3s include the opening cysteine and the closing phenylalanine or tryptophan. D genes are given only for firm matches. Rows may omit the clone size; those that give it use once, few, many or a size class.

>-|TRBJ2-1|-|TRBV21-1
TGTGCCAGCAGCAAAGCGCTTACAGATCCCGAGCAGTTCTTC
CASSKALTDPEQFF
>-|TRBJ2-3|-|TRBV7-3
TGTGCCAGCAGCTTAAACGGGGGGCCCGGAGATACGCAGTATTTT
CASSLNGGPGDTQYF
>-|TRBJ2-2|-|TRBV12-3/TRBV12-4
TGTGCCAGCTCCTTTTATCCCGGGGAGCTGTTTTTT
CASSFYPGELFF
>once|TRBJ2-1|-|TRBV10-1
TGCGCCAGCAGTGATGCAGCTAGCGTGGGGGCCTACAATGAGCAGTTCTTC
CASSDAASVGAYNEQFF
>-|TRBJ1-5|TRBD1|TRBV24-1
TGTGCCACCAGTGACTCCGGGACAGGGGTGGTGGGCAATCAGCCCCAGCATTTT
CATSDSGTGVVGNQPQHF
>-|TRBJ2-3|-|TRBV7-9
TGTGCCGCCGCCCGGGCGGGGGCTTCAGATACGCAGTATTTT
CAAARAGASDTQYF
>-|TRBJ2-1|TRBD1|TRBV5-1
TGCGCCAGCAGCAAGGATACAGGGGCTAGTTTGTTCTTC
CASSKDTGASLFF
>-|TRBJ2-7|TRBD2|TRBV25-1
TGTGCCAGCAGTCCCGGACTAGCTGCGAACGAGCAGTACTTC
CASSPGLAANEQYF
>-|TRBJ1-3|-|TRBV5-1
TGCGCCAGCAGCCCGGGAGGAGGGTCCGGAAACACCATATATTTT
CASSPGGGSGNTIYF
>-|TRBJ2-1|TRBD1|TRBV5-1
TGCGCCAGCAGCCCCTCCGGGACAGGGAATGAGCAGTTCTTC
CASSPSGTGNEQFF
>-|TRBJ1-4|-|TRBV28
TGTGCCAGCACCTATCAGGGTGGGAATGAAAAACTGTTTTTT
CASTYQGGNEKLFF
>-|TRBJ1-2|TRBD1|TRBV6-5
TGTGCCAGCAGGCCCGACAGGGGAAGTGACTATGGCTACACCTTC
CASRPDRGSDYGYTF
>-|TRBJ2-5|TRBD2|TRBV5-6
TGTGCCAGCAGCTTGCCCCCGGGACTAGGGGAGACCCAGTACTTC
CASSLPPGLGETQYF
>few|TRBJ1-1|TRBD1|TRBV4-2
TGTGCCAGCAGCCACTTGGACAGGGGGGTTACTTTCTTT
CASSHLDRGVTFF
>-|TRBJ1-2|TRBD1|TRBV2
TGTGCCGGGAGCCGCAATGACAGGGTTGGCTACACCTTC
CAGSRNDRVGYTF
>-|TRBJ1-6|TRBD1|TRBV28
TGTGCCAACAGTCAAAGACAGGGGCAAAATTCACCCCTCCACTTT
CANSQRQGQNSPLHF
>-|TRBJ1-1|TRBD1|TRBV5-1
TGCGCCAGCAGGAACCCGGGTCCGGGACAGGGGGCGCAAACTTATGAAGCTTTCTTT
CASRNPGPGQGAQTYEAFF
>-|TRBJ2-7|-|TRBV6-5
TGTGCCAGCAGCGCGGGGTACGAGCAGTACTTC
CASSAGYEQYF
>many|TRBJ1-3|-|TRBV29-1
TGCAGCGTTGTGTTTGCTAAGACTGGAAACACCATATATTTT
CSVVFAKTGNTIYF
>-|TRBJ2-2|-|TRBV18
TGTGCCAGCTCACCAATCCCAGAGAACACCGGGGAGCTGTTTTTT
CASSPIPENTGELFF
>-|TRBJ2-5|TRBD1|TRBV7-2
TGTGCCAGCAGCCCGGGACAGGGGGCCGGAGAGACCCAGTACTTC
CASSPGQGAGETQYF
>once|TRBJ2-1|-|TRBV7-2
TGTGCCAGCATCGAGACAGGTTCTTACAATGAGCAGTTCTTC
CASIETGSYNEQFF
>once|TRBJ1-5|-|TRBV4-3
TGCGCCAGCAGCCTTGGGGGCGGTAGTCAGCCCCAGCATTTT
CASSLGGGSQPQHF
>-|TRBJ1-5|-|TRBV7-9
TGTGCCAGCAGCTTAGGGGGGGTAGAAAATCAGCCCCAGCATTTT
CASSLGGVENQPQHF
>-|TRBJ1-1|-|TRBV7-3
TGTGCCAGCAGCTTACGGAGGAACACTGAAGCTTTCTTT
CASSLRRNTEAFF
>-|TRBJ1-1|TRBD1|TRBV4-3
TGCGCCAGCAGCCAGGGGGACAGGGTCACTGAAGCTTTCTTT
CASSQGDRVTEAFF
>-|TRBJ1-1|-|TRBV18
TGTGCCAGCTCGCAAGAGACAGGCCCGAACACTGAAGCTTTCTTT
CASSQETGPNTEAFF
>-|TRBJ2-7|TRBD1|TRBV28
TGTGCCAGCAGAAGACAGGGGATCGAGCAGTACTTC
CASRRQGIEQYF
>-|TRBJ1-3|-|TRBV7-9
TGTGCCAGCACCTTTACAGGAACCTCTGGAAACACCATATATTTT
CASTFTGTSGNTIYF
>-|TRBJ2-3|-|TRBV27
TGTGCCAGCAGTACCCATGCGGGGGCTAGCACAGATACGCAGTATTTT
CASSTHAGASTDTQYF
>-|TRBJ1-1|-|TRBV5-4
TGTGCCAGCAGCTTGGGCGCCGGGGGGAACACTGAAGCTTTCTTT
CASSLGAGGNTEAFF
>-|TRBJ2-3|TRBD2|TRBV3-1/TRBV3-2
TGTGCCAGCAGCCGACGCGGGGGGGCTAGGACAGATACGCAGTATTTT
CASSRRGGARTDTQYF
>-|TRBJ1-2|-|TRBV4-3
TGCGCCAGCAGCCAGGGCGTCTATGGCTACACCTTC
CASSQGVYGYTF
>-|TRBJ1-2|-|TRBV12-3/TRBV12-4
TGTGCCAGCAGTTTACCGGGGGGAGATGGCTACACCTTC
CASSLPGGDGYTF
>-|TRBJ2-2|TRBD2|TRBV3-1/TRBV3-2
TGTGCCAGCAGCCCCCAGGGACTACCGCTCGGGGAGCTGTTTTTT
CASSPQGLPLGELFF
>-|TRBJ1-2|TRBD1|TRBV10-3
TGTGCCATCAGTGAGTCGTCAGGGGGCGGCTACACCTTC
CAISESSGGGYTF
>-|TRBJ2-2|-|TRBV9
TGTGCCAGCAGCGCCCCAGGGGCGGCCGGGGAGCTGTTTTTT
CASSAPGAAGELFF
>-|TRBJ2-1|TRBD1|TRBV19
TGTGCCAGTGGCAAGGGACAGAACTTCTACAATGAGCAGTTCTTC
CASGKGQNFYNEQFF
>once|TRBJ1-3|TRBD1|TRBV6-5
TGTGCCAGCTTCGACAGGGCGGGAAACACCATATATTTT
CASFDRAGNTIYF
>-|TRBJ2-7|-|TRBV2
TGTGCCAGCAGAATTGCCCTGGGGGCTAACGAGCAGTACTTC
CASRIALGANEQYF
>-|TRBJ2-7|-|TRBV24-1
TGTGCCACCAGTGGAGGATACGAGCAGTACTTC
CATSGGYEQYF
>-|TRBJ1-6|-|TRBV9
TGTGCCAGCAGCGTAGGGAGGTCGGAGGATTCACCCCTCCACTTT
CASSVGRSEDSPLHF
>-|TRBJ2-2|-|TRBV3-1/TRBV3-2
TGTGCCAGCAGCCAACCCACTTTGAACACCGGGGAGCTGTTTTTT
CASSQPTLNTGELFF
>-|TRBJ1-3|TRBD1|TRBV2
TGTGCCAGCCTTGGACAGGGAGGAAACACCATATATTTT
CASLGQGGNTIYF
>-|TRBJ2-7|-|TRBV30
TGTGCCTGGGGTGATGAAACAGGGAATGGGTACGAGCAGTACTTC
CAWGDETGNGYEQYF
>-|TRBJ1-1|TRBD1|TRBV5-1
TGCGCCAGCAGCTCGGTGGTGACAGGGGTGAACACTGAAGCTTTCTTT
CASSSVVTGVNTEAFF
>once|TRBJ1-2|TRBD1|TRBV2
TGTGCCAGCAGTGAAAGGAGGACAGGGGGAGGCTACACCTTC
CASSERRTGGGYTF
>-|TRBJ1-4|-|TRBV19
TGTGCCAGTAGCAAGGGACAATCGCGAGAAAAACTGTTTTTT
CASSKGQSREKLFF
>-|TRBJ2-1|-|TRBV7-6
TGTGCCAGCAGCTTTTCTAGCGACAATGAGCAGTTCTTC
CASSFSSDNEQFF
>-|TRBJ1-2|TRBD1|TRBV7-9
TGTGCCAGCAGCTTAGAAGCGACAGGGGACTATGGCTACACCTTC
CASSLEATGDYGYTF
>-|TRBJ1-4|-|TRBV11-1
TGTGCCAGCAGCGTCCTCGGGCAGGGTGAAAAACTGTTTTTT
CASSVLGQGEKLFF
>few|TRBJ2-7|-|TRBV5-6
TGTGCCAGCAGCTTCACACACACCTACGAGCAGTACTTC
CASSFTHTYEQYF
>-|TRBJ1-2|TRBD1|TRBV4-1
TGCGCCAGCAGCCAAGGTCGGGACAGACTACGCTATGGCTACACCTTC
CASSQGRDRLRYGYTF
>-|TRBJ2-5|-|TRBV6-5
TGTGCCAGCAGTAAACAGGGCCAAGAGACCCAGTACTTC
CASSKQGQETQYF
>-|TRBJ1-1|-|TRBV11-3
TGTGCCAGCAGCTTTGAGTGGAACACTGAAGCTTTCTTT
CASSFEWNTEAFF
>-|TRBJ2-3|TRBD2|TRBV6-2/TRBV6-3
TGTGCCAGCAGTTGGGGACCTAGCGGGGGGCAGGATACGCAGTATTTT
CASSWGPSGGQDTQYF
>-|TRBJ1-2|-|TRBV10-1
TGCGCCAGCGGGATAAACAGGGCCCATTTCTATGGCTACACCTTC
CASGINRAHFYGYTF